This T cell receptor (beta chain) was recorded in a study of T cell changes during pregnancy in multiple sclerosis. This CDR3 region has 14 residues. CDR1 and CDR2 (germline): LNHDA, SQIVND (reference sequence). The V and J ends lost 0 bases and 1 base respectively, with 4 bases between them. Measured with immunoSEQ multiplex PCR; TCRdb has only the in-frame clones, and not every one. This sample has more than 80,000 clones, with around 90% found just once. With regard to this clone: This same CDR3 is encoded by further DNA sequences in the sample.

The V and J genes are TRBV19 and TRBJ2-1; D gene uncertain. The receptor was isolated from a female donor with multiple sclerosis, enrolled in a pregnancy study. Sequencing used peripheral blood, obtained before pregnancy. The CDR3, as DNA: TGTGCCAGTAGTATAGATCCATCCTACAATGAGCAGTTCTTC. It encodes CASSIDPSYNEQFF.